These T cell receptor beta chains were read from a single sample in a study of blood T cell repertoires in COVID-19. Here immunoSEQ multiplex PCR was the method, and the copy in TCRdb shows in-frame clones only, minus some. The sample lists roughly 310,000 clones; around 89% were seen once. Specimen: peripheral blood. These receptors came from a woman aged 45-59 years with active or convalescent COVID-19. The CDR3 runs from the conserved cysteine through the conserved F or W. D genes are given only for firm matches. Not every row has a clone size; where given, it reads once, few, many or a size class.

clone_size: NA
v_call: TRBV28
d_call: TRBD2
j_call: TRBJ2-3
cdr3_aa: CASSFRLAGVSLTDTQYF
cdr3_nt: TGTGCCAGCAGTTTCCGGCTAGCGGGAGTATCCCTCACAGATACGCAGTATTTT

clone_size: NA
v_call: TRBV5-1
d_call: TRBD1
j_call: TRBJ1-3
cdr3_aa: CASSADRAGNTIYF
cdr3_nt: TGCGCCAGCAGCGCGGACAGGGCAGGAAACACCATATATTTT

clone_size: NA
v_call: TRBV4-3
d_call: NA
j_call: TRBJ1-4
cdr3_aa: CASSQEYGRRAEKLFF
cdr3_nt: TGCGCCAGCAGCCAAGAGTATGGAAGGAGGGCTGAAAAACTGTTTTTT

clone_size: NA
v_call: TRBV6-4
d_call: NA
j_call: TRBJ2-3
cdr3_aa: CASSATGARTDTQYF
cdr3_nt: TGTGCCAGCAGTGCTACGGGAGCCCGCACAGATACGCAGTATTTT

clone_size: NA
v_call: TRBV15
d_call: NA
j_call: TRBJ2-3
cdr3_aa: CATSRVEVYVRSSADTQYF
cdr3_nt: TGTGCCACCAGCAGAGTGGAGGTTTATGTGAGGTCCTCAGCGGATACGCAGTATTTT

clone_size: NA
v_call: TRBV5-4
d_call: NA
j_call: TRBJ1-2
cdr3_aa: CASTPGGYSYTF
cdr3_nt: TGTGCCAGCACCCCGGGAGGTTACAGCTACACCTTC

clone_size: NA
v_call: TRBV28
d_call: NA
j_call: TRBJ2-4
cdr3_aa: CASSPRGGAKNIQYF
cdr3_nt: TGTGCCAGCAGCCCCCGTGGGGGGGCCAAAAACATTCAGTACTTC

clone_size: NA
v_call: TRBV19
d_call: NA
j_call: TRBJ1-2
cdr3_aa: CASTHAEGYYGYTF
cdr3_nt: TGTGCCAGTACCCATGCCGAGGGCTACTATGGCTACACCTTC

clone_size: few
v_call: TRBV5-1
d_call: NA
j_call: TRBJ1-4
cdr3_aa: CASSPGRTGGEKLFF
cdr3_nt: TGCGCCAGCAGCCCAGGGAGAACAGGAGGGGAAAAACTGTTTTTT

clone_size: NA
v_call: TRBV6-1
d_call: TRBD2
j_call: TRBJ2-3
cdr3_aa: CASSEWTSGSTDTQYF
cdr3_nt: TGTGCCAGCAGTGAATGGACTAGCGGTAGCACAGATACGCAGTATTTT

clone_size: NA
v_call: TRBV6-5
d_call: NA
j_call: TRBJ2-1
cdr3_aa: CASRPSTANNEQFF
cdr3_nt: TGTGCCAGCAGGCCCTCGACAGCGAACAATGAGCAGTTCTTC

clone_size: NA
v_call: TRBV5-4
d_call: TRBD1
j_call: TRBJ2-1
cdr3_aa: CASTPGGTGGRYNEQFF
cdr3_nt: TGTGCCAGCACCCCGGGGGGGACAGGGGGTAGGTACAATGAGCAGTTCTTC

clone_size: NA
v_call: TRBV5-8
d_call: NA
j_call: TRBJ1-5
cdr3_aa: CASSRVQGNQPQHF
cdr3_nt: TGTGCCAGCAGCAGGGTACAGGGCAATCAGCCCCAGCATTTT

clone_size: NA
v_call: TRBV6-5
d_call: NA
j_call: TRBJ2-7
cdr3_aa: CASSPRGASYEQYF
cdr3_nt: TGTGCCAGCAGCCCCCGCGGGGCATCCTACGAGCAGTACTTC

clone_size: once
v_call: TRBV2
d_call: NA
j_call: TRBJ2-1
cdr3_aa: CASSRLDNEQFF
cdr3_nt: TGTGCCAGCTCCCGACTAGACAATGAGCAGTTCTTC

clone_size: NA
v_call: TRBV18
d_call: NA
j_call: TRBJ2-1
cdr3_aa: CASSPMRERRGSNEQFF
cdr3_nt: TGTGCCAGCTCACCAATGAGAGAGCGGAGGGGTAGCAATGAGCAGTTCTTC

clone_size: NA
v_call: TRBV18
d_call: NA
j_call: TRBJ2-5
cdr3_aa: CASSDGLTQETQYF
cdr3_nt: TGTGCCAGCTCAGACGGACTGACCCAAGAGACCCAGTACTTC

clone_size: once
v_call: TRBV23-1
d_call: NA
j_call: TRBJ1-6
cdr3_aa: CASWTVTYSPLHF
cdr3_nt: TGCGCCAGCTGGACTGTGACCTATTCACCCCTCCACTTT

clone_size: NA
v_call: TRBV12-5
d_call: NA
j_call: TRBJ1-5
cdr3_aa: CASGLAGSNQPQHF
cdr3_nt: TGTGCTAGTGGTTTGGCAGGGTCCAATCAGCCCCAGCATTTT

clone_size: NA
v_call: TRBV7-2
d_call: TRBD2
j_call: TRBJ2-1
cdr3_aa: CASSLAGLAGDNEQFF
cdr3_nt: TGTGCCAGCAGCTTAGCGGGGCTAGCGGGAGACAATGAGCAGTTCTTC

clone_size: NA
v_call: TRBV23-1
d_call: TRBD2
j_call: TRBJ2-1
cdr3_aa: CASLSSGGRNEQFF
cdr3_nt: TGCGCCAGCCTGTCGTCGGGAGGGCGCAATGAGCAGTTCTTC

clone_size: once
v_call: TRBV20-1
d_call: NA
j_call: TRBJ2-3
cdr3_aa: CSASEGAGRTDTQYF
cdr3_nt: TGCAGTGCTAGTGAAGGGGCCGGGCGCACAGATACGCAGTATTTT